The sequence of this TCR beta chain was determined in a study of blood T cell repertoires in COVID-19. Study at large: The samples span acute and convalescent COVID-19 from the United States, Italy and Spain. The analysed material was cDNA or gDNA that came from T cells, B-cell-depleted T cells, or PBMCs.

Original data processing: Reference gene primer amplification gave estimated nucleated cell counts. Clones were sequenced by immunoSEQ multiplex PCR, and TCRdb holds only the in-frame ones, with some missing. That table supplies the V and J calls and clone size; D and trimming were determined from the DNA. The sample yields hundreds of thousands of clones, 70% to 90% seen once. The V gene's germline CDR1 is SGHKS and CDR2 YYEKEE (reference sequence). V lost 0 bases and J lost 1, with 10 bases in between. The CDR3 sequence is 15 residues long. Specimen: peripheral blood. The clonotype originates from a woman in her thirties with active or convalescent COVID-19. This sequence joins TRBV5-5 and TRBJ1-1, with D unresolved. CDR3 protein: CASSLDRVANTEAFF. CDR3 nucleotides: TGTGCCAGCAGCTTGGACCGGGTCGCGAACACTGAAGCTTTCTTT.